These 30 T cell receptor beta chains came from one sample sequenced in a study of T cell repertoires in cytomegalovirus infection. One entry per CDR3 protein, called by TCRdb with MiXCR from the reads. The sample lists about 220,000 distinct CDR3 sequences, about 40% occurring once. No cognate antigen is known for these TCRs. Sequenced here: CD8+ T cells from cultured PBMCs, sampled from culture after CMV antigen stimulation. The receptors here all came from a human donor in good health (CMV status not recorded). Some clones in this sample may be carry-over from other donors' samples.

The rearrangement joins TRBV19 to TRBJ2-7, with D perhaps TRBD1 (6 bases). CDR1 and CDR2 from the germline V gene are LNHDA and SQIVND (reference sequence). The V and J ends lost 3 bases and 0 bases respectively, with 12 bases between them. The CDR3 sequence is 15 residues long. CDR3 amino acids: CASSIGGQSSYEQYF. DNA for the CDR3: TGTGCCAGTAGTATCGGCGGACAGAGCTCCTACGAGCAGTACTTC.

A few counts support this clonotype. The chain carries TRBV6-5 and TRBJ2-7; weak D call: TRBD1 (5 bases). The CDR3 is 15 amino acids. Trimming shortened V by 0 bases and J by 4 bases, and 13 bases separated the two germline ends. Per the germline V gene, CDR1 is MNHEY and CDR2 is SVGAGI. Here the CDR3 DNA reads TGTGCCAGCAGTTACTCGATAGCAGGGTTGTACGAGCAGTACTTC. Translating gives CASSYSIAGLYEQYF.

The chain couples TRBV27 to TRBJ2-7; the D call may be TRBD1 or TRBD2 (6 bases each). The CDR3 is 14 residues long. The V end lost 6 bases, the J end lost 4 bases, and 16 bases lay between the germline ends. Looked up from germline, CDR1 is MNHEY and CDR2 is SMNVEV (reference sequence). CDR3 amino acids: CASSRGGSGYEQYF. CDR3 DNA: TGTGCCAGCAGCCGAGGGGGGAGTGGTTACGAGCAGTACTTC.

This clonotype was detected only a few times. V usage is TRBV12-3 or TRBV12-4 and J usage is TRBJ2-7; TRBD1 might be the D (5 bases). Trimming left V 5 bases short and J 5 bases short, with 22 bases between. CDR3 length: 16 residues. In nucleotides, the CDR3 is TGTGCCAGCAGTCGCGATAGACGGATCGAAGGGGACGAGCAGTACTTC. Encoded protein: CASSRDRRIEGDEQYF.

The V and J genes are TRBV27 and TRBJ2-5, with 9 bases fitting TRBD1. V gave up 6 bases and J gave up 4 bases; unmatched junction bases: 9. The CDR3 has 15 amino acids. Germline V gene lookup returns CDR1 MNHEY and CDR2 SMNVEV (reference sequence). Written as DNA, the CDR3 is TGTGCCAGCAGATTTACAGGGGGCGTTCGAGAGACCCAGTACTTC. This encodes CASRFTGGVRETQYF.

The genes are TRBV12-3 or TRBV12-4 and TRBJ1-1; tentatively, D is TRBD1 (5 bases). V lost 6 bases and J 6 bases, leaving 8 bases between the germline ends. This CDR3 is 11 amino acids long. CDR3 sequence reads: CASSGTSEAFF. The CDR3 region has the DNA TGTGCCAGCAGCGGGACCTCTGAAGCTTTCTTT.

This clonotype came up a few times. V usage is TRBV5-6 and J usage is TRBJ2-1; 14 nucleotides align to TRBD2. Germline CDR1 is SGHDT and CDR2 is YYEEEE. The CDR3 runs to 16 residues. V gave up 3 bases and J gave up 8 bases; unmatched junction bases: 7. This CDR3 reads CASSSGLAGGLDEQFF. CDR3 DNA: TGTGCCAGCAGCTCCGGACTAGCGGGGGGTCTCGATGAGCAGTTCTTC.

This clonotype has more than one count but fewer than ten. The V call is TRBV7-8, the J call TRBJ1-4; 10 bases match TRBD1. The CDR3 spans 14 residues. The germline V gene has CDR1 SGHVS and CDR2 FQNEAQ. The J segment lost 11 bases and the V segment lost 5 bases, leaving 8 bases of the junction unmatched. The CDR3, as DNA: TGTGCCAGCAGCCCTGGGACAGGGGCACAGAAACTGTTTTTT. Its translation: CASSPGTGAQKLFF.

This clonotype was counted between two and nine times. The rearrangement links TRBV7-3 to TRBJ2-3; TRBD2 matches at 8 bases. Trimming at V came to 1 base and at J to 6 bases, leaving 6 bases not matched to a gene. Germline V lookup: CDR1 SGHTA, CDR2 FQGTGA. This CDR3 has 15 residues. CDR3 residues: CASSLIRGGRDTQYF. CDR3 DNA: TGTGCCAGCAGCTTAATTCGGGGGGGCCGGGATACGCAGTATTTT.

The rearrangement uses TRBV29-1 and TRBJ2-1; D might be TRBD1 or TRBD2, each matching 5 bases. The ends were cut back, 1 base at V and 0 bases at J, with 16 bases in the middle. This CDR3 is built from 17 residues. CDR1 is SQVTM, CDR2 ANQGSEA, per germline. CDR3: CSVEALRGEGSYNEQFF. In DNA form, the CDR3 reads TGCAGCGTTGAAGCACTAAGGGGAGAGGGCTCCTACAATGAGCAGTTCTTC.

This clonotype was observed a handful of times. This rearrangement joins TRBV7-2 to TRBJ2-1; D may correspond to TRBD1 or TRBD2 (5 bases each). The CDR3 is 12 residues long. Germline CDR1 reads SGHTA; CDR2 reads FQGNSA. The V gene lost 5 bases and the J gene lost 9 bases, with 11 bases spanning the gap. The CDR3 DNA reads TGTGCCAGCAGCCCCTCGAGGGGTGAGCAGTTCTTC. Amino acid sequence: CASSPSRGEQFF.

The CDR3: CASSLVSQLYNEQFF. DNA of the CDR3: TGCGCCAGCAGCTTGGTCTCACAACTTTACAATGAGCAGTTCTTC. This chain links TRBV5-1 with TRBJ2-1; D ambiguous. Trimming stripped 0 bases from V and 4 bases from J, with 11 bases between. CDR1 and CDR2 from the germline V gene are SGHRS and YFSETQ. The CDR3 sequence is 15 residues long.

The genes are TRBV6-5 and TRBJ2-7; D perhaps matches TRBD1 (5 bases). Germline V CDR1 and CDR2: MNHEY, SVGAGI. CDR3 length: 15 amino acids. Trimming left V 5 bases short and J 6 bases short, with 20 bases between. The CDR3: CASSTPREGVGEQYF. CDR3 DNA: TGTGCCAGCAGTACCCCTAGGGAAGGGGTCGGCGAGCAGTACTTC.

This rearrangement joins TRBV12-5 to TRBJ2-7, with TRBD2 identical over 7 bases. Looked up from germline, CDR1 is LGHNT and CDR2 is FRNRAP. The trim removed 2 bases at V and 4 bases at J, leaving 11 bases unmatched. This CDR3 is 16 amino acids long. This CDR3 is CASGLNLLTAGYEQYF. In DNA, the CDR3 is TGTGCTAGTGGTTTGAACCTACTGACAGCGGGGTACGAGCAGTACTTC. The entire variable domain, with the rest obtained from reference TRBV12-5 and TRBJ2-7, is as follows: DARVTQTPRHKVTEMGQEVTMRCQPILGHNTVFWYRQTMMQGLELLAYFRNRAPLDDSGMPKDRFSAEMPDATLATLKIQPSEPRDSAVYFCASGLNLLTAGYEQYFGPGTRLTVT.

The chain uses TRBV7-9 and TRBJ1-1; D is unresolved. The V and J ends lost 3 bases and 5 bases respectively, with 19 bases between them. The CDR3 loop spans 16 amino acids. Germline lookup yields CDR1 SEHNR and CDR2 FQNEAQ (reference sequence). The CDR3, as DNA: TGTGCCAGCAGCTTTCCCCTGCGGAGGGAGAAGACTGAAGCTTTCTTT. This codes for CASSFPLRREKTEAFF.

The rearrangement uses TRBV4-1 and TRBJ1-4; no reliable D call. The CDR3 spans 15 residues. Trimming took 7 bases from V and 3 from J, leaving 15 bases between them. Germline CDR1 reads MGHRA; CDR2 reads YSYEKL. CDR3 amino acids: CASKSFEGSNEKLFF. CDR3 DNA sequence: TGCGCCAGCAAGTCCTTCGAAGGTTCTAATGAAAAACTGTTTTTT.

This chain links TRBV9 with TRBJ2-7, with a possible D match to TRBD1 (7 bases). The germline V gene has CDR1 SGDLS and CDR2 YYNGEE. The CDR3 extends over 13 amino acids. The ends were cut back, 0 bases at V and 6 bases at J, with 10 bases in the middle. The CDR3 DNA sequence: TGTGCCAGCAGCGTAGGACAGGGAGGCGAGCAGTACTTC. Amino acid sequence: CASSVGQGGEQYF.

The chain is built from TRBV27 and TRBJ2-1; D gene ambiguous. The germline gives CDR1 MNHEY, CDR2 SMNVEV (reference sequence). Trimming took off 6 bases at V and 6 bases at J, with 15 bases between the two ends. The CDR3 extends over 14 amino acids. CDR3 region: CASRPPGPLNEQFF. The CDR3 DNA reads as TGTGCCAGCAGACCCCCCGGTCCCCTCAATGAGCAGTTCTTC.

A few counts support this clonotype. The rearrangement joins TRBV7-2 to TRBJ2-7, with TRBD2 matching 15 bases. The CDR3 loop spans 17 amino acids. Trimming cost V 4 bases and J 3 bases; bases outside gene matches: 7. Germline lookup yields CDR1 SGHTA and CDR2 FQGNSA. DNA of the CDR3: TGTGCCAGCAGCTCCTCGGGACTAGCGGGAGGATTCTACGAGCAGTACTTC. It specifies CASSSSGLAGGFYEQYF. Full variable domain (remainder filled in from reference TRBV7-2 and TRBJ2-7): GAGVSQSPSNKVTEKGKDVELRCDPISGHTALYWYRQSLGQGLEFLIYFQGNSAPDKSGLPSDRFSAERTGGSVSTLTIQRTQQEDSAVYLCASSSSGLAGGFYEQYFGPGTRLTVT.

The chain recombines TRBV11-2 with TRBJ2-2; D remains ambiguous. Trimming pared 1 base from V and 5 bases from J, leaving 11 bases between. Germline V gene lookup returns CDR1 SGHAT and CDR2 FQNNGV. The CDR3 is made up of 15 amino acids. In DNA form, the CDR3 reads TGTGCCAGCAGCTTAGGTGTTACCGAGACCGGGGAGCTGTTTTTT. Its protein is CASSLGVTETGELFF.

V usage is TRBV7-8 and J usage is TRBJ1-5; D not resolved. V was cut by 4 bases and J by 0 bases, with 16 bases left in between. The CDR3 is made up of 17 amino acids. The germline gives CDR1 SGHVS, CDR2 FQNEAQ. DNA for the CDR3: TGTGCCAGCAGCTACAGTCTCGCCGGCCATAGCAATCAGCCCCAGCATTTT. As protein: CASSYSLAGHSNQPQHF.

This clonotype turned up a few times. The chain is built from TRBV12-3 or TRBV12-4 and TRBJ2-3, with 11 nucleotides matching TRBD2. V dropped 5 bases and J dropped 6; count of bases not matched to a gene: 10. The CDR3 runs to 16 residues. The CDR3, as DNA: TGTGCCAGCAGTCAAACACTAGCGGGAGCGTGGGATACGCAGTATTTT. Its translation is CASSQTLAGAWDTQYF.

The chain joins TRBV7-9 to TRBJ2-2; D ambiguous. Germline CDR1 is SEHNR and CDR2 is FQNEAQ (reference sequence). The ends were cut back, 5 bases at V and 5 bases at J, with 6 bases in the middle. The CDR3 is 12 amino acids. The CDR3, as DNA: TGTGCCAGCAGCCTACAGACCGGGGAGCTGTTTTTT. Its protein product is CASSLQTGELFF.

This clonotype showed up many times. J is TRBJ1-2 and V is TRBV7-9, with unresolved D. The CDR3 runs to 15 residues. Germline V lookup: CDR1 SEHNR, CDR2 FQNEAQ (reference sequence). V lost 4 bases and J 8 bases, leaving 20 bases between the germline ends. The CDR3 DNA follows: TGTGCCAGCAGCTCGGCCCAGGAGGCGGTGGTCGGCTACACCTTC. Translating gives CASSSAQEAVVGYTF.

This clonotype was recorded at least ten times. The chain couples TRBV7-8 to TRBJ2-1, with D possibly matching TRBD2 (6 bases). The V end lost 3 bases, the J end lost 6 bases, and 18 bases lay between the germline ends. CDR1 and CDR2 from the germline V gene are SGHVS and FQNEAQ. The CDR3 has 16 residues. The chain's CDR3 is CASSLADYRASNEQFF. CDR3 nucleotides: TGTGCCAGCAGCTTGGCGGACTACCGAGCCTCCAATGAGCAGTTCTTC.

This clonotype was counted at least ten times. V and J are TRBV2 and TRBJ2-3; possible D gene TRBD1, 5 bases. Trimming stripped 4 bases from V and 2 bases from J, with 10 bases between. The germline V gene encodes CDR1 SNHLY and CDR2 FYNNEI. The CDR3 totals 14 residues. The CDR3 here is CASSVYRNTDTQYF. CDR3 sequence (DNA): TGTGCCAGCAGTGTGTACAGGAACACAGATACGCAGTATTTT.

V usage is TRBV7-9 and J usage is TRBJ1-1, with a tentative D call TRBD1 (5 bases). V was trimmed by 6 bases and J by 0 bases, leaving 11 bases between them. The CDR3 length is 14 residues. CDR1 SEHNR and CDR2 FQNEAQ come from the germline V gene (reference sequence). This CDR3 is CASRGLVVNTEAFF. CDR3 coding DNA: TGTGCCAGCAGGGGGCTAGTTGTGAACACTGAAGCTTTCTTT.

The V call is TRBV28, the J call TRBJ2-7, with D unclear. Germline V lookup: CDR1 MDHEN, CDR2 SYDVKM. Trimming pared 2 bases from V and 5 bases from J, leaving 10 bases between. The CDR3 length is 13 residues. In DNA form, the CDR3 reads TGTGCCAGCAGTTTAGGCCCCATGAACGAGCAGTACTTC. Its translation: CASSLGPMNEQYF.

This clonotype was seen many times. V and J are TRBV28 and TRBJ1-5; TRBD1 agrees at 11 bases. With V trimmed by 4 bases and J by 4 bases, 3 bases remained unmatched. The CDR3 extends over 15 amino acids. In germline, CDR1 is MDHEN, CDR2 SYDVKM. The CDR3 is CASSWTGGGNQPQHF. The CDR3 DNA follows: TGTGCCAGCAGTTGGACAGGGGGCGGGAATCAGCCCCAGCATTTT.

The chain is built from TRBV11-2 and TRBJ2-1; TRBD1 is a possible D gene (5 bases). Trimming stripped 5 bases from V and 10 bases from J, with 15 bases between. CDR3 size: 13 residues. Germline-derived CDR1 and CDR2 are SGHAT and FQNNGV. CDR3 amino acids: CASSPPGWWEQFF. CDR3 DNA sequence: TGTGCCAGCAGCCCCCCAGGGTGGTGGGAGCAGTTCTTC.